Shown below are 25 T cell receptor beta chains from a single sample sequenced in a study of blood T cells in healthy people across ages. Together with a sample-barcoded 5' primer, a J-beta primer mix was included in a second PCR lasting roughly 6 to 12 cycles. TCRdb reprocessed the 5' RACE reads with MiXCR, giving one entry per CDR3 protein. The sample has some 1.1 million distinct CDR3 sequences, 35% to 40% seen once. Sequencing was carried out using blood. Every receptor here comes from a man younger than 35 in good health.

This clonotype was detected only a few times. This chain joins TRBV9 and TRBJ1-5; D is unresolved. Germline V gene sequence: CDR1 SGDLS, CDR2 YYNGEE. There are 16 residues in the CDR3. V lost 2 bases, J lost 6 bases, and 18 bases lay in between. As DNA, the CDR3 is TGTGCCAGCAGCGTCGGGCCCACACAAACGAGTCAGCCCCAGCATTTT. Translated: CASSVGPTQTSQPQHF.

The rearrangement links TRBV7-9 to TRBJ1-5; tentative D call: TRBD1 (5 bases). V was pared by 3 bases and J by 7 bases, with 13 bases between. The CDR3 has 14 amino acids. CDR1 SEHNR and CDR2 FQNEAQ come from the germline V gene (reference sequence). In DNA, the CDR3 is TGTGCCAGCAGCTTGGGGCAGGGTCAACAGCCCCAGCATTTT. Translated, it gives CASSLGQGQQPQHF.

In its sample, this clonotype was seen a few times. The J gene is TRBJ1-2, the V gene TRBV28; D unclear. Germline V lookup: CDR1 MDHEN, CDR2 SYDVKM. Trimming removed 6 bases at V and 5 bases at J, with 19 bases between. The length of the CDR3 is 15 residues. The CDR3 here is CASSYTGPNPYGYTF. The CDR3 region has the DNA TGTGCCAGCAGCTACACCGGTCCCAACCCTTATGGCTACACCTTC.

This clonotype was seen ten or more times. This chain links TRBV9 with TRBJ2-3; TRBD1 agrees at 7 bases. Per the germline V gene, CDR1 is SGDLS and CDR2 is YYNGEE. The J segment lost 2 bases and the V segment lost 3 bases, leaving 9 bases of the junction unmatched. The CDR3 loop spans 16 amino acids. Here the CDR3 DNA reads TGTGCCAGCAGCGAAGCAGGGGGATTACCCACAGATACGCAGTATTTT. It is translated as CASSEAGGLPTDTQYF.

DNA of the CDR3: TGCGCCAGCAGTAAAAGTAGGCCGTCCTACAATGAGCAGTACTTC. Translating gives CASSKSRPSYNEQYF. The chain combines TRBV5-1 with TRBJ2-7; D ambiguous. Germline V gives CDR1 SGHRS, CDR2 YFSETQ. The CDR3 contains 15 residues. V was shortened by 5 bases and J by 7 bases, with 22 bases between the two germline ends.

This clonotype was counted between two and nine times. The CDR3 sequence is CSANRPGLQTDEQYF. Written as DNA, the CDR3 is TGCAGTGCTAATCGCCCGGGACTCCAGACAGACGAGCAGTACTTC. The chain carries TRBV20-1 and TRBJ2-7; tentative D call: TRBD2 (6 bases). This CDR3 contains 15 residues. With 4 bases removed from V and 5 bases from J, the gap between germline ends came to 21 bases. From germline, CDR1 is DFQATT and CDR2 SNEGSKA (reference sequence).

V and J are TRBV10-3 and TRBJ1-4; no clear D gene. Trimming took off 4 bases at V and 11 bases at J, with 14 bases between the two ends. The CDR3 totals 13 residues. CDR1 and CDR2 from the germline V gene are ENHRY and SYGVKD. The CDR3 loop is CAISGAGADKLFF. The CDR3 region has the DNA TGTGCCATCAGTGGTGCCGGAGCGGACAAACTGTTTTTT.

The sample holds a few counts of this clonotype. V and J are TRBV29-1 and TRBJ2-7, with 8 nucleotides matching TRBD1. The CDR3 contains 14 residues. In germline, CDR1 is SQVTM, CDR2 ANQGSEA. Germline trimming cut 4 bases from V and 4 bases from J; bases unmatched to any gene: 9. The CDR3: CSVGKGQGRYEQYF. The CDR3 DNA follows: TGCAGCGTTGGTAAAGGACAGGGCAGGTACGAGCAGTACTTC.

J is TRBJ2-5 and V is TRBV15; D may be TRBD1 (7 bases). The CDR3 runs to 15 residues. Trimming removed 2 bases from V and 2 bases from J, with 12 bases in between. The germline CDR1 and CDR2 sequences are LNHNV and YYDKDF (reference sequence). The CDR3 region is CATSRSRGEQETQYF. The CDR3 DNA reads as TGTGCCACCAGCAGATCCAGGGGGGAACAAGAGACCCAGTACTTC. Full variable domain (remainder filled in from reference TRBV15 and TRBJ2-5): DAMVIQNPRYQVTQFGKPVTLSCSQTLNHNVMYWYQQKSSQAPKLLFHYYDKDFNNEADTPDNFQSRRPNTSFCFLDIRSPGLGDTAMYLCATSRSRGEQETQYFGPGTRLLVL.

The chain combines TRBV10-3 with TRBJ2-1; D might be TRBD1 (6 bases). This CDR3 region has 16 residues. Looked up from germline, CDR1 is ENHRY and CDR2 is SYGVKD. V shed 2 bases and J shed 6 bases, with 17 bases lying between them. The CDR3 DNA reads as TGTGCCATCAGTGAGGAAGACAGGTCTCTCATCAATGAGCAGTTCTTC. Translation: CAISEEDRSLINEQFF.

The chain recombines TRBV11-1 with TRBJ2-1; 16 bases align to TRBD2. CDR1 SGHAT and CDR2 FQDESV come from the germline V gene (reference sequence). Trimming cost V 4 bases and J 5 bases; bases outside gene matches: 5. CDR3 length: 17 residues. The CDR3 sequence: CASSWGLAGGFHNEQFF. CDR3 bases: TGTGCCAGCAGCTGGGGACTAGCGGGGGGGTTCCACAATGAGCAGTTCTTC.

In this sample, this clonotype turned up many times. V and J are TRBV12-3 or TRBV12-4 and TRBJ2-1, with D perhaps TRBD1 or TRBD2 (5 bases each). The CDR3 spans 13 residues. Trimming took 5 bases from V and 6 from J, leaving 11 bases between them. As DNA, the CDR3 is TGTGCCAGCAGTACGGGACCGGGCAATGAGCAGTTCTTC. Translating gives CASSTGPGNEQFF.

This chain joins TRBV6-2 or TRBV6-3 and TRBJ2-7; TRBD2 matches 8 bases. The V gene's germline CDR1 is MNHEY and CDR2 SVGEGT. CDR3 size: 16 residues. Trimming took 5 bases from V and 0 from J; bases not matched to a gene: 9. CDR3 region: CASSPITSGSSYEQYF. The CDR3 DNA is TGTGCCAGCAGTCCTATAACTAGCGGATCCTCCTACGAGCAGTACTTC.

This clonotype was counted between two and nine times. This chain connects TRBV5-6 to TRBJ1-5; 11 bases are shared with TRBD1. V shed 7 bases and J 1 base; nucleotides not matched to a gene: 7. The germline CDR1 and CDR2 sequences are SGHDT and YYEEEE. This CDR3 comprises 16 residues. This CDR3 reads CASCPGTGGSNQPQHF. CDR3 sequence (DNA): TGTGCCAGCTGCCCAGGGACAGGGGGAAGCAATCAGCCCCAGCATTTT. Together with reference TRBV5-6 and TRBJ1-5, the CDR3 gives the full variable domain: DAGVTQSPTHLIKTRGQQVTLRCSPKSGHDTVSWYQQALGQGPQFIFQYYEEEERQRGNFPDRFSGHQFPNYSSELNVNALLLGDSALYLCASCPGTGGSNQPQHFGDGTRLSIL.

Concerning this clonotype: Being one base from a much bigger clone, this may be a read error. J is TRBJ2-7 and V is TRBV10-3, with 7 bases matching TRBD1. There are 16 residues in the CDR3. CDR1 is ENHRY, CDR2 SYGVKD, per germline. CDR3 residues: CATSESMTGFPLEQYF. As DNA, the CDR3 is TGTGCCACCAGTGAGTCCATGACAGGGTTCCCCCTCGAGCAGTACTTC.

This chain links TRBV5-1 with TRBJ1-1; TRBD1 is a possible D gene (5 bases). Deletions cut 3 bases from V and 11 bases from J, with 17 bases between. Germline-derived CDR1 and CDR2 are SGHRS and YFSETQ. The CDR3 contains 13 residues. The CDR3 DNA follows: TGCGCCAGCAGCTATTCCGGCGGGGGAGGGGCTTTCTTT. Translated: CASSYSGGGGAFF.

On this clonotype itself: Just one base apart from a much larger clone, this may be a read error. The V call is TRBV29-1, the J call TRBJ2-1; D remains unclear. Germline V gene sequence: CDR1 SQVTM, CDR2 ANQGSEA. V lost 6 bases to trimming and J lost 6 bases, with 6 bases between them. The CDR3 extends over 10 amino acids. The DNA of the CDR3 is TGCAGCGTGGGCGCCAATGAGCAGTTCTTC. Its translation: CSVGANEQFF.

The chain joins TRBV20-1 to TRBJ2-5, with TRBD1 matching over 7 bases. The V gene end was trimmed by 6 bases and the J gene end by 5 bases; junction bases not matched to a gene: 6. Germline CDR1 is DFQATT and CDR2 is SNEGSKA (reference sequence). CDR3 length: 12 residues. The DNA for the CDR3 is TGCAGTGCGGGGGACAGTTGGGAGACCCAGTACTTC. Its translation: CSAGDSWETQYF.

The rearrangement links TRBV12-5 to TRBJ2-7, with D perhaps matching TRBD2 (6 bases). The CDR3 runs to 16 residues. V lost 1 base and J 4 bases, leaving 17 bases between the germline ends. CDR1 is LGHNT, CDR2 FRNRAP, per germline. The CDR3 region has the DNA TGTGCTAGTGGTTTGGCGTCGGGACTGCAAATTTACGAGCAGTACTTC. Translated: CASGLASGLQIYEQYF.

This clonotype was found a few times. V is TRBV20-1 and J is TRBJ2-1; a weak D match, TRBD2 (6 bases). This CDR3 spans 14 amino acids. Germline assignment: CDR1 DFQATT and CDR2 SNEGSKA (reference sequence). V was shortened by 6 bases and J by 7 bases, with 19 bases between the two germline ends. CDR3: CSASTSPELNEQFF. CDR3 DNA sequence: TGCAGTGCCTCGACTAGTCCGGAGTTGAATGAGCAGTTCTTC.

CDR3 coding DNA: TGTGCCAGCAGCTTTCAGGGGGGGCACACCATATATTTT. This sequence encodes CASSFQGGHTIYF. The chain uses TRBV7-2 and TRBJ1-3; 7 bases line up with TRBD1. V lost 3 bases and J lost 8; bases outside the gene matches: 4. Germline CDR1 is SGHTA and CDR2 is FQGNSA. This CDR3 comprises 13 residues.

The V call is TRBV7-2, the J call TRBJ1-2, with a weak D call TRBD1 (6 bases). CDR3 length: 14 amino acids. Deletions cut 1 base from V and 6 bases from J, with 12 bases between. Germline V gene sequence: CDR1 SGHTA, CDR2 FQGNSA. CDR3 sequence reads: CASSLGTGRHGYTF. In DNA form, the CDR3 reads TGTGCCAGCAGCTTAGGAACAGGGCGACATGGCTACACCTTC.

This chain connects TRBV20-1 to TRBJ2-5; the match to TRBD2 covers 10 bases. Germline loops: CDR1 DFQATT, CDR2 SNEGSKA (reference sequence). The junction had 8 bases not matched to a gene; V was cut back by 6 bases and J by 4 bases. This CDR3 has 14 amino acids. For the CDR3, the DNA is TGCAGTGCCCCTAGCGGGGGAACGGGAGAGACCCAGTACTTC. Residues: CSAPSGGTGETQYF.

To note about this clonotype: Germline and junction disagree at one end, which may indicate a read error. The chain combines TRBV6-5 with TRBJ1-1; perhaps TRBD1 as D (5 bases). In germline, CDR1 is MNHEY, CDR2 SVGAGI. The CDR3 covers 15 residues. The CDR3 loop is CASSSLATGNTEAFF. The CDR3 region has the DNA TGTGCCAGTAGTTCCCTAGCCACAGGGAACACTGAAGCTTTCTTT.

The V and J genes are TRBV6-5 and TRBJ1-4; the D gene is possibly TRBD1 (6 bases). The CDR3 consists of 13 residues. Per germline, CDR1 MNHEY and CDR2 SVGAGI. V was shortened by 10 bases and J by 3 bases, with 12 bases between the two germline ends. The CDR3, as DNA: TGTGCCACCCAGGGGCTACCTAATGAAAAACTGTTTTTT. It specifies CATQGLPNEKLFF.